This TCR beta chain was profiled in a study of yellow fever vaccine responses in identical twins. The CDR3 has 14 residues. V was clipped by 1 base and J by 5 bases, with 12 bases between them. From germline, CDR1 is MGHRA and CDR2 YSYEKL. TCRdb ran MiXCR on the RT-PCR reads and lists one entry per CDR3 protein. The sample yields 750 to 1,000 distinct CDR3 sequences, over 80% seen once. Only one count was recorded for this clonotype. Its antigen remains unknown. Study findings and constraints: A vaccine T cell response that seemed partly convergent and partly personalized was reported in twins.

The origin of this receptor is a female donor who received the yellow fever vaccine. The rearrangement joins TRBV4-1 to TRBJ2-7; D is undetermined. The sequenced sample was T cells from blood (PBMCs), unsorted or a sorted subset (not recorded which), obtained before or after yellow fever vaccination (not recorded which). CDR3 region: CASSQALALNEQYF. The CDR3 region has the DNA TGCGCCAGCAGCCAAGCTCTGGCCTTAAACGAGCAGTACTTC.